A single sample is the source of the 22 T cell receptor beta chains below, sequenced in a study of T-cell reconstitution after alpha-beta-depleted transplantation in children. Using unique molecular identifiers, the investigators prepared the TCRbeta library. TCRdb processed the PCR reads anew with MiXCR; each CDR3 protein has one entry. This sample carries roughly 220,000 distinct CDR3 sequences, around 8.4% of them seen once, and the ten largest clones take under 40%. The material sequenced was PBMCs, mostly from graft donor cells, taken 360 days after TCRalphabeta/CD19-depleted stem cell transplant. All receptors come from a male patient under 10 years old who had a stem cell transplant for acute myeloid leukemia, so the T cells may come from the graft donor.

This clonotype was picked up many times. V and J are TRBV15 and TRBJ1-1, with D possibly TRBD1 on 6 matching bases. CDR3 length: 15 amino acids. The germline V and J ends were trimmed by 3 bases and 1 base, with 12 bases remaining between them. Germline assignment: CDR1 LNHNV and CDR2 YYDKDF (reference sequence). For the CDR3, the DNA is TGTGCCACCAGCAGGAAGACAGGTTCGAACACTGAAGCTTTCTTT. Its translation: CATSRKTGSNTEAFF. The whole variable domain, remainder taken from reference TRBV15 and TRBJ1-1, is DAMVIQNPRYQVTQFGKPVTLSCSQTLNHNVMYWYQQKSSQAPKLLFHYYDKDFNNEADTPDNFQSRRPNTSFCFLDIRSPGLGDTAMYLCATSRKTGSNTEAFFGQGTRLTVV.

The DNA for the CDR3 is TGTGCCAGCAGTTATCCGGGACTAGCTTACGAGCAGTACTTC. It codes for CASSYPGLAYEQYF. The gene calls are TRBV6-2 or TRBV6-3 and TRBJ2-7; 9 bases match TRBD2. The V gene's germline CDR1 is MNHEY and CDR2 SVGEGT. The CDR3 length is 14 residues. The trim removed 3 bases at V and 4 bases at J, leaving 4 bases unmatched.

This clonotype was detected only a few times. The chain is built from TRBV12-3 or TRBV12-4 and TRBJ2-1, with D unclear. This CDR3 spans 14 amino acids. Trimming shortened V by 6 bases and J by 0 bases, and 9 bases separated the two germline ends. Written as DNA, the CDR3 is TGTGCCAGCAGCAGTTACCGCTCCTACAATGAGCAGTTCTTC. Its translation: CASSSYRSYNEQFF.

This clonotype was seen a handful of times. The chain links TRBV9 to TRBJ2-3, with D perhaps TRBD1 (6 bases). CDR1 and CDR2 (germline): SGDLS, YYNGEE. V lost 1 base and J lost 5, with 14 bases in between. The length of the CDR3 is 15 residues. The CDR3 loop reads CASSVNGGGGDTQYF. The CDR3 coding sequence is TGTGCCAGCAGCGTAAATGGGGGCGGAGGAGATACGCAGTATTTT.

This chain uses TRBV27 with TRBJ1-1; D is undetermined. The CDR3 sequence is 14 residues long. Germline CDR1 MNHEY, CDR2 SMNVEV (reference sequence). Trimming removed 6 bases at V and 1 base at J, with 12 bases between. The CDR3 nucleotides read TGTGCCAGCAGGCAAGGGTTGGGGAACACTGAAGCTTTCTTT. This translates into CASRQGLGNTEAFF.

This clonotype came up a few times. CDR3 in DNA: TGTGCCAGCAGTGAAACGACTAGCGGGGGGACCGTGGGGCAGTTCTTC. Protein: CASSETTSGGTVGQFF. The chain couples TRBV2 to TRBJ2-1; 13 nucleotides line up with TRBD2. The CDR3 has 16 amino acids. Germline V gene data show CDR1 as SNHLY and CDR2 as FYNNEI. V lost 2 bases, J lost 12 bases, and 10 bases stayed unmatched. The variable domain in full, completed from reference TRBV2 and TRBJ2-1, reads EPEVTQTPSHQVTQMGQEVILRCVPISNHLYFYWYRQILGQKVEFLVSFYNNEISEKSEIFDDQFSVERPDGSNFTLKIRSTKLEDSAMYFCASSETTSGGTVGQFFGPGTRLTVL.

The chain has TRBV12-3 or TRBV12-4 and TRBJ1-5; 8 bases are shared with TRBD1. This CDR3 has 16 amino acids. V lost 9 bases, J lost 2 bases, and 12 bases stayed unmatched. CDR3 sequence (DNA): TGTGCCAGTGGACAGGGAGACCGATATGGCAATCAGCCCCAGCATTTT. It translates to CASGQGDRYGNQPQHF.

This clonotype was recorded at least ten times. The V and J genes are TRBV10-3 and TRBJ1-4; 7 nucleotides line up with TRBD1. The ends lost 2 bases at V and 4 bases at J; junction bases unmatched: 4. The length of the CDR3 is 15 residues. Per the germline V gene, CDR1 is ENHRY and CDR2 is SYGVKD. The DNA of the CDR3 is TGTGCCATCAGTGAGCGGACAGGATTTAATGAAAAACTGTTTTTT. Translation: CAISERTGFNEKLFF.

This clonotype appeared a few times. This sequence joins TRBV19 and TRBJ1-2; D may be TRBD1 (5 bases). This CDR3 spans 13 amino acids. The ends were cut back, 7 bases at V and 8 bases at J, with 17 bases in the middle. Germline V gene sequence: CDR1 LNHDA, CDR2 SQIVND (reference sequence). The CDR3 DNA reads as TGTGCCAGTACTCGGATCCAGGGAGAGGGCTACACCTTC. Protein sequence: CASTRIQGEGYTF.

This clonotype was counted ten times or more. The gene calls are TRBV4-1 and TRBJ2-1, with D unresolved. The germline V and J ends were trimmed by 1 base and 2 bases, with 12 bases remaining between them. Germline-derived CDR1 and CDR2 are MGHRA and YSYEKL. CDR3 length equals 16 residues. Written as DNA, the CDR3 is TGCGCCAGCAGCCAAGTCCCGAGCGAACCCTACAATGAGCAGTTCTTC. Protein: CASSQVPSEPYNEQFF.

This clonotype was found many times. J is TRBJ2-1 and V is TRBV12-3 or TRBV12-4; TRBD1 might be the D (6 bases). CDR3 size: 11 residues. CDR3 region: CGSTGSGEQFF. The DNA for the CDR3 is TGTGGCAGTACAGGGAGTGGTGAGCAGTTCTTC.

There are a few counts of this clonotype. The CDR3 reads CASSQVGDTRWTQYF. CDR3 DNA sequence: TGCGCCAGCAGCCAAGTGGGGGACACGCGGTGGACCCAGTACTTC. The genes are TRBV4-1 and TRBJ2-5; tentative D call: TRBD1 (6 bases). V lost 1 base, J lost 7 bases, and 16 bases lay in between. The germline V gene has CDR1 MGHRA and CDR2 YSYEKL. The CDR3 runs to 15 residues.

This clonotype was seen at least ten times. The CDR3: CASRAKQGAGSGELFF. The CDR3 DNA follows: TGTGCCAGCAGAGCCAAACAGGGGGCTGGGTCCGGGGAGCTGTTTTTT. The chain is built from TRBV6-5 and TRBJ2-2, with TRBD1 matching 9 bases. The CDR3 runs 16 residues. Germline CDR1 is MNHEY and CDR2 is SVGAGI. The V and J ends lost 6 bases and 6 bases, in that order; junction bases with no gene match: 11.

Concerning this clonotype itself: A junction end diverges from the germline sequence, so it may reflect a read error. This rearrangement joins TRBV29-1 to TRBJ2-2; 10 bases match TRBD1. Germline values: CDR1 SQVTM, CDR2 ANQGSEA. CDR3 size: 15 residues. DNA for the CDR3: TGCAGCGAAACGACAGGGGGCGGAAACACCGGGGAGCCGTTTTTT. It encodes CSETTGGGNTGEPFF.

This clonotype was recorded a few times. V usage is TRBV10-3 and J usage is TRBJ2-5, with 9 bases aligning to TRBD2. After removal of 10 bases from V and 5 bases from J, the junction contained 11 bases not matched to a gene. Germline V gives CDR1 ENHRY, CDR2 SYGVKD. The CDR3 runs to 14 residues. The CDR3 reads CATLPSGASETQYF. Here the CDR3 DNA reads TGTGCCACGCTTCCTAGCGGGGCTAGTGAGACCCAGTACTTC.

The CDR3 coding sequence is TGTGCCTGGAGTGGGGCTGGTAGGGAGACCCAGTACTTC. It is translated as CAWSGAGRETQYF. This chain connects TRBV30 to TRBJ2-5; the D is unclear. This CDR3 spans 13 amino acids. The germline V and J ends were trimmed by 1 base and 5 bases, with 11 bases remaining between them. Germline CDR1 and CDR2: GTSNPN and SVGIG (reference sequence).

The chain employs TRBV20-1 and TRBJ1-3; no firm D call. The CDR3 is made up of 13 amino acids. The V gene's germline CDR1 is DFQATT and CDR2 SNEGSKA (reference sequence). Trimming shortened V by 6 bases and J by 2 bases, and 11 bases separated the two germline ends. Written as DNA, the CDR3 is TGCAGTGCCTTGTGGAACCCTGGAAACACCATATATTTT. Residues: CSALWNPGNTIYF.

This clonotype was detected only a few times. The V call is TRBV25-1, the J call TRBJ2-1; 12 bases map to TRBD2. The length of the CDR3 is 20 residues. Germline V gene sequence: CDR1 MGHDK, CDR2 SYGVNS. V was pared by 4 bases and J by 0 bases, with 13 bases of the junction left unmatched. In nucleotides, the CDR3 is TGTGCCAGCAGTGGGAGGACTAGCGGGACCGAAACGAGCTCCTACAATGAGCAGTTCTTC. It specifies CASSGRTSGTETSSYNEQFF.

This clonotype has a count of ten or more. The V gene is TRBV5-5, the J gene TRBJ1-1, with a tentative D call TRBD1 (6 bases). The V end was cut by 10 bases, the J end by 1 base, with 17 bases between. Per the germline V gene, CDR1 is SGHKS and CDR2 is YYEKEE (reference sequence). The CDR3 spans 14 residues. The chain's CDR3 is CAFTWGAGNTEAFF. The DNA for the CDR3 is TGTGCCTTTACTTGGGGGGCAGGGAACACTGAAGCTTTCTTT.

This clonotype was recorded many times. The chain is built from TRBV15 and TRBJ2-2; 7 nucleotides agree with TRBD1. The V segment lost 8 bases and the J segment 2 bases; nucleotides outside the gene matches: 5. This CDR3 comprises 14 residues. Germline V gene sequence: CDR1 LNHNV, CDR2 YYDKDF (reference sequence). The CDR3 coding sequence is TGTGCCACCGACAGGGCCCGAAACACCGGGGAGCTGTTTTTT. Translating gives CATDRARNTGELFF.

V and J are TRBV5-1 and TRBJ2-2, with TRBD1 identical over 8 bases. The CDR3 runs 14 residues. Germline-derived CDR1 and CDR2 are SGHRS and YFSETQ. J gave up 6 bases and V 5 bases, and 6 bases lay outside the gene matches. CDR3 region: CASSIRGPPGELFF. The CDR3 DNA reads TGCGCCAGCAGTATCAGGGGGCCCCCCGGGGAGCTGTTTTTT.

This clonotype was detected ten times or more. J is TRBJ2-3 and V is TRBV20-1; D gene uncertain. CDR1 DFQATT and CDR2 SNEGSKA come from the germline V gene (reference sequence). This CDR3 is 14 amino acids long. Deletions cut 6 bases from V and 0 bases from J, with 13 bases between. The CDR3 DNA follows: TGCAGTGCCTCGGCGGCCAGAAGCACAGATACGCAGTATTTT. This encodes CSASAARSTDTQYF.